This T cell receptor beta chain was sequenced for a study of blood T cell repertoires in COVID-19. Study details: In each case, the material was cDNA or gDNA derived from T cells, B-cell-depleted T cells, or PBMCs.

Germline V lookup: CDR1 GTSNPN, CDR2 SVGIG (reference sequence). Trimming took off 3 bases at V and 0 bases at J, with 8 bases between the two ends. The CDR3 is 13 residues long. In the authors' methods: Quantification of nucleated cells was approximated via reference gene primer amplification. Clones were sequenced by immunoSEQ multiplex PCR, and TCRdb holds only the in-frame ones, with some missing. Clonal size and the V and J genes are those of that table, whereas D and trimming came from the DNA. The sample yields about 69,000 clones, nearly 90% seen once. The sequence was collected from a man aged 50-60 years with acute or convalescent COVID-19. Specimen: peripheral blood. The gene calls are TRBV30 and TRBJ1-1; D ambiguous. The CDR3 sequence is CAWSTGVNTEAFF. CDR3 nucleotide sequence: TGTGCCTGGAGCACCGGAGTGAACACTGAAGCTTTCTTT.